The 25 T cell receptor beta chains listed next were all sequenced from one sample in a study of neoadjuvant anti-PD-1 for oral cavity cancer. Some clones are missing from TCRdb's copy, which holds only in-frame ones; the method was immunoSEQ multiplex PCR. The table records some 22,000 clones, under 30% of them present only once. Time point defined: after neoadjuvant nivolumab, at surgical resection. Sequencing was performed on tumor tissue, taken after nivolumab (anti-PD-1) treatment. All receptors come from a person between 40 and 80 years old with oral cavity squamous cell carcinoma.

The chain links TRBV6-5 to TRBJ2-7; 9 bases match TRBD1. Germline CDR1 is MNHEY and CDR2 is SVGAGI. CDR3 size: 13 residues. V lost 7 bases to trimming and J lost 6 bases; unmatched junction nucleotides: 7. CDR3 nucleotides: TGTGCCAGCACCCAGGGACAGGGTGGCGAGCAGTACTTC. The encoded protein is CASTQGQGGEQYF.

The rearrangement joins TRBV7-2 to TRBJ2-3; D not resolved. CDR1 and CDR2 (germline): SGHTA, FQGNSA. The CDR3 is 15 residues long. V dropped 3 bases and J dropped 3 bases, with 13 bases sitting between them. The CDR3 spells CASSLGTPRTDTQYF. The CDR3 region has the DNA TGTGCCAGCAGCTTGGGAACCCCTAGGACAGATACGCAGTATTTT.

This chain uses TRBV5-4 with TRBJ1-1; TRBD1 is a possible D gene (6 bases). Trimming took 4 bases from V and 1 from J, leaving 11 bases between them. In germline, CDR1 is SGHNT, CDR2 YYREEE (reference sequence). CDR3 length: 14 residues. Here the CDR3 DNA reads TGTGCCAGCAGCCCGGGGGCGGCGAACACTGAAGCTTTCTTT. Amino acid sequence: CASSPGAANTEAFF.

The chain couples TRBV11-1 to TRBJ1-1, with D hard to call. Trimming left V 1 base short and J 0 bases short, with 15 bases between. Germline lookup yields CDR1 SGHAT and CDR2 FQDESV (reference sequence). This CDR3 has 17 residues. The CDR3 sequence is CASSLGGPGTMNTEAFF. Here the CDR3 DNA reads TGTGCCAGCAGCTTAGGAGGTCCGGGAACAATGAACACTGAAGCTTTCTTT.

This CDR3 is CASTSNSALSYEQYF. The CDR3 bases are TGTGCCAGCACCTCGAATAGCGCCCTCTCCTACGAGCAGTACTTC. The rearrangement uses TRBV28 and TRBJ2-7; perhaps TRBD2 as D (5 bases). The V gene's germline CDR1 is MDHEN and CDR2 SYDVKM. With 7 bases removed from V and 0 bases from J, the gap between germline ends came to 16 bases. The CDR3 covers 15 residues. Using reference TRBV28 and TRBJ2-7 for the parts outside the CDR3, the full variable domain is DVKVTQSSRYLVKRTGEKVFLECVQDMDHENMFWYRQDPGLGLRLIYFSYDVKMKEKGDIPEGYSVSREKKERFSLILESASTNQTSMYLCASTSNSALSYEQYFGPGTRLTVT.

This clone has more than one count but fewer than ten. This chain joins TRBV6-5 and TRBJ1-2, with 7 bases identical to TRBD1. Germline trimming cut 4 bases from V and 5 bases from J; bases unmatched to any gene: 10. Germline V gene data show CDR1 as MNHEY and CDR2 as SVGAGI. There are 15 residues in the CDR3. The CDR3 DNA is TGTGCCAGCAGTTGGGGACAGCGAAGTAAATATGGCTACACCTTC. Its protein product is CASSWGQRSKYGYTF.

The CDR3 DNA reads TGTGCCACCAGCAGAGTGGGACAGGGTCGTGAAAAACTGTTTTTT. It translates to CATSRVGQGREKLFF. The V and J genes are TRBV15 and TRBJ1-4; 9 bases line up with TRBD1. Germline trimming cut 1 base from V and 7 bases from J; bases unmatched to any gene: 4. CDR3 size: 15 residues. The germline gives CDR1 LNHNV, CDR2 YYDKDF (reference sequence).

This clone was detected a few times. The chain recombines TRBV5-1 with TRBJ2-7; perhaps TRBD1 as D (5 bases). The CDR3 is made up of 12 amino acids. Trimming left V 2 bases short and J 7 bases short, with 10 bases between. Germline V gene data show CDR1 as SGHRS and CDR2 as YFSETQ. CDR3 DNA: TGCGCCAGCAGCTTCGGGCAGGGTGAGCAGTACTTC. Amino acid sequence: CASSFGQGEQYF. Together with reference TRBV5-1 and TRBJ2-7, the CDR3 gives the full variable domain: KAGVTQTPRYLIKTRGQQVTLSCSPISGHRSVSWYQQTPGQGLQFLFEYFSETQRNKGNFPGRFSGRQFSNSRSEMNVSTLELGDSALYLCASSFGQGEQYFGPGTRLTVT.

The V call is TRBV4-1, the J call TRBJ1-5; 9 positions agree with TRBD1. This CDR3 is built from 16 residues. Trimming cost V 0 bases and J 7 bases; bases outside gene matches: 7. Germline CDR1 MGHRA, CDR2 YSYEKL. The CDR3 bases are TGCGCCAGCAGCCAAGATTGGGACAGGGTAAACCAGCCCCAGCATTTT. Its protein is CASSQDWDRVNQPQHF.

The rearrangement joins TRBV7-2 to TRBJ2-3, with D tentatively TRBD1 (5 bases). V lost 3 bases, J lost 4 bases, and 8 bases lay in between. The CDR3 is 13 amino acids. CDR1 and CDR2 from the germline V gene are SGHTA and FQGNSA. CDR3 amino acids: CASSFQGADTQYF. DNA for the CDR3: TGTGCCAGCAGCTTTCAGGGCGCAGATACGCAGTATTTT.

The DNA of the CDR3 is TGTGCCAGCAGCGTAGAGTTCGCCCCGAACACCGGGGAGCTGTTTTTT. Its protein is CASSVEFAPNTGELFF. The rearrangement joins TRBV9 to TRBJ2-2; D remains unclear. The CDR3 totals 16 residues. V dropped 0 bases and J dropped 0 bases, with 9 bases sitting between them. Germline CDR1 SGDLS, CDR2 YYNGEE.

The CDR3 DNA sequence: TGTGCCAGCAGCGTAGGGAGCACTCTCAGAGAGACCCAGTACTTC. It encodes CASSVGSTLRETQYF. The chain has TRBV9 and TRBJ2-5; D uncertain. The CDR3 extends over 15 amino acids. V gave up 0 bases and J gave up 4 bases, with 13 bases separating them. The V gene's germline CDR1 is SGDLS and CDR2 YYNGEE.

The sample holds a few counts of this clone. The rearrangement links TRBV5-1 to TRBJ2-3, with a possible D match to TRBD1 (6 bases). The CDR3 is 15 residues long. V gave up 3 bases and J gave up 1 base, with 12 bases separating them. Germline V gives CDR1 SGHRS, CDR2 YFSETQ. The CDR3 nucleotides are TGCGCCAGCAGCTCGTTGCCAGGGGGCACAGATACGCAGTATTTT. It specifies CASSSLPGGTDTQYF.

In this sample, this clone turned up a few times. The rearrangement links TRBV2 to TRBJ2-1; TRBD1 matches at 7 bases. CDR3 length: 12 amino acids. The germline gives CDR1 SNHLY, CDR2 FYNNEI. V lost 5 bases to trimming and J lost 9 bases; unmatched junction nucleotides: 4. CDR3 residues: CASSQQGTEQFF. CDR3 in DNA: TGTGCCAGCAGTCAACAGGGGACTGAGCAGTTCTTC.

This chain connects TRBV6-5 to TRBJ1-2; 9 bases are shared with TRBD1. The CDR3 runs to 15 residues. Germline V gene data show CDR1 as MNHEY and CDR2 as SVGAGI. V lost 6 bases and J lost 4; bases outside the gene matches: 9. The CDR3 nucleotides are TGTGCCAGCAGACGAGACCAGGACAGGGGCTATGGCTACACCTTC. It encodes CASRRDQDRGYGYTF.

The genes are TRBV19 and TRBJ1-2; 8 bases agree with TRBD1. The CDR3 is 14 residues long. CDR1 LNHDA and CDR2 SQIVND come from the germline V gene (reference sequence). V trimming: 3 bases; J trimming: 7 bases; junction bases outside the gene matches: 7. The CDR3: CASSIRQGLVGYTF. As DNA, the CDR3 is TGTGCCAGTAGTATCCGACAGGGGTTGGTTGGCTACACCTTC.

The rearrangement links TRBV9 to TRBJ2-5, with a tentative D call TRBD1 (6 bases). Germline assignment: CDR1 SGDLS and CDR2 YYNGEE. The V end was cut by 6 bases, the J end by 2 bases, with 14 bases between. CDR3 length equals 14 residues. CDR3 region: CASNRDTSQETQYF. CDR3 coding DNA: TGTGCCAGCAACCGGGACACATCACAAGAGACCCAGTACTTC.

This clone was counted ten times or more. This chain joins TRBV7-2 and TRBJ2-5, with TRBD2 matching 10 bases. CDR1 is SGHTA, CDR2 FQGNSA, per germline. CDR3 length: 16 residues. V trimming: 1 base; J trimming: 7 bases; junction bases outside the gene matches: 9. The DNA for the CDR3 is TGTGCCAGCAGCTTAGGATCGGCTAGCGGGAGTGGGACCCAGTACTTC. This translates into CASSLGSASGSGTQYF.

The V gene is TRBV6-1, the J gene TRBJ2-2; 9 bases fit TRBD1. Germline CDR1 and CDR2: MNHNS and SASEGT. The length of the CDR3 is 15 residues. V lost 1 base to trimming and J lost 3 bases; unmatched junction nucleotides: 0. DNA for the CDR3: TGTGCCAGCAGTGAAGGGACAGGGGACACCGGGGAGCTGTTTTTT. Amino acid sequence: CASSEGTGDTGELFF.

In this sample, this clone is medium-sized. The chain combines TRBV2 with TRBJ1-6, with unresolved D. V lost 2 bases and J lost 6, with 5 bases in between. Germline CDR1 is SNHLY and CDR2 is FYNNEI. The CDR3 has 13 residues. In DNA form, the CDR3 reads TGTGCCAGCAGTGAATACGGTAATTCACCCCTCCACTTT. This gives the protein CASSEYGNSPLHF.

This clone was seen more than once but under ten times. This sequence joins TRBV6-5 and TRBJ1-2; D gene ambiguous. This CDR3 comprises 13 residues. V shed 6 bases and J shed 4 bases, with 12 bases lying between them. From germline, CDR1 is MNHEY and CDR2 SVGAGI. The CDR3 region is CASSNGLIYGYTF. CDR3 DNA sequence: TGTGCCAGCAGCAACGGACTGATCTATGGCTACACCTTC.

The chain couples TRBV30 to TRBJ2-5; 10 bases match TRBD2. Germline V gives CDR1 GTSNPN, CDR2 SVGIG (reference sequence). V gave up 3 bases and J gave up 7 bases; unmatched junction bases: 2. The CDR3 totals 12 residues. CDR3 in amino acids: CAWRRLAGTQYF. Written as DNA, the CDR3 is TGTGCCTGGAGACGACTAGCGGGGACCCAGTACTTC.

The chain uses TRBV10-2 and TRBJ2-1; D is possibly TRBD1 (5 bases). CDR1 is WSHSY and CDR2 is SAAADI in the germline V gene. The CDR3 sequence is 14 residues long. This CDR3 is CALRPAGPYNEQFF. Written as DNA, the CDR3 is TGCGCACTAAGGCCCGCAGGGCCGTACAATGAGCAGTTCTTC.

This clone occurred many times. The rearrangement links TRBV11-3 to TRBJ2-5, with D maybe TRBD2 (6 bases). CDR1 is SGHNT and CDR2 is YENEEA in the germline V gene. V dropped 0 bases and J dropped 7 bases, with 12 bases sitting between them. The CDR3 consists of 14 residues. The CDR3 region has the DNA TGTGCCAGCAGCTTAGACGGGCCCGGGGGGACCCAGTACTTC. It yields the protein CASSLDGPGGTQYF.

This clone was recorded a few times. Here the CDR3 reads CASSLASSSYEQYF. As DNA, the CDR3 is TGCGCCAGCAGCTTAGCGTCCAGCTCCTACGAGCAGTACTTC. The chain has TRBV5-1 and TRBJ2-7; D is ambiguous. The CDR3 length is 14 residues. V gave up 2 bases and J gave up 0 bases, with 9 bases separating them. Germline CDR1 and CDR2: SGHRS and YFSETQ.